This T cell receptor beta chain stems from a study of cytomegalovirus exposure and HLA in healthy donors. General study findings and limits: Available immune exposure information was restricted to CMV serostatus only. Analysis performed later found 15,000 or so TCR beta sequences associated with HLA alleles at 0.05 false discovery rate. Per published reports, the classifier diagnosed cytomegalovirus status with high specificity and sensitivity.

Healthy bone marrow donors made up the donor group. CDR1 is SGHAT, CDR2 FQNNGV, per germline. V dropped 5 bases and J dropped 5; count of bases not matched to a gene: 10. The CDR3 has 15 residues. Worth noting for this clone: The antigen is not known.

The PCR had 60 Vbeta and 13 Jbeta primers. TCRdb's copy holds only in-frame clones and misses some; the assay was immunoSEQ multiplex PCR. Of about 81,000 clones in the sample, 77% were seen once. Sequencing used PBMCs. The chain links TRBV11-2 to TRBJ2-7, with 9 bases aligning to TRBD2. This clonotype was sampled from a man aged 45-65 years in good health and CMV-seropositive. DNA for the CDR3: TGTGCCAGCAGCGAGTGGACTAGCGATTTACACGAGCAGTACTTC. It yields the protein CASSEWTSDLHEQYF.